The following is a TCR beta chain sequence with its context. Antigen specificity is unknown. V lost 4 bases and J lost 4; bases outside the gene matches: 4. This CDR3 has 14 residues. CDR1 and CDR2 from the germline V gene are MGHRA and YSYEKL. Clones were sequenced by immunoSEQ multiplex PCR, and TCRdb holds only the in-frame ones, with some missing. The top ten clones hold approximately 1% of a sample with under 2,000,000 clones, 85% to 95% of them seen once. The data derive from a study of shared clonotypes between healthy human individuals. Overall study context: Per-donor plates numbered three CD4 naive, three CD4 memory, two CD8 naive and one CD8 memory. Overall study findings and caveats: Rarefaction analysis demonstrated incomplete sorted-subset sequencing notwithstanding large depth. Naive subsets, compared against memory subsets, generally had larger estimated richness values. The represented genetic and exposure-history diversity was limited by the small number of donors.

CD45RO-negative, CCR7-positively selected cells formed the naive CD8 fraction, excluding terminally differentiated effector memory CD45RA+ cells. The rearrangement joins TRBV4-1 to TRBJ2-1; 7 bases line up with TRBD2. The sequence derives from a man aged 18 to 30 in good health. The specimen was naive CD8+ T cells sorted from blood. The CDR3 here is CASSPGGRYNEQFF. The CDR3 bases are TGCGCCAGCAGCCCGGGGGGACGGTACAATGAGCAGTTCTTC.